The 16 T cell receptor beta chains listed next were all sequenced from one sample in a study of T-cell memory formation after mild COVID-19. TCRdb passed the 5' RACE reads through MiXCR, listing each CDR3 protein once. Of a few hundred thousand distinct CDR3 sequences listed, about 15% are singletons. Sequencing was performed on PBMCs or a T cell subset sorted from them (not recorded which). The receptor source for this set is a man aged 18 to 30 who had mild COVID-19 (a few samples of this study predate the infection). Cell type and time point are not known.

This clonotype turned up a few times. CDR3 in DNA: TGTGCCACCAGTGATTTGCACGCCCCCGGACAGGTGGATGGCTACACCTTC. Encoded protein: CATSDLHAPGQVDGYTF. This chain links TRBV24-1 with TRBJ1-2; 7 positions agree with TRBD1. The CDR3 has 17 residues. The germline V gene has CDR1 KGHDR and CDR2 SFDVKD. The V segment lost 0 bases and the J segment 6 bases; nucleotides outside the gene matches: 12.

CDR3 nucleotides: TGTGCCATCAGTCCGGGTCCCCAAGGCTACACCTTC. It translates to CAISPGPQGYTF. The V call is TRBV10-3, the J call TRBJ1-2, with no clear D. V lost 5 bases to trimming and J lost 8 bases, with 12 bases between them. CDR3 size: 12 residues. Germline-derived CDR1 and CDR2 are ENHRY and SYGVKD.

The V call is TRBV2, the J call TRBJ2-5; D tentatively fits TRBD1 or TRBD2 (6 bases each). Between the trimmed V and J ends, which lost 6 bases and 5 bases, there was a span of 13 bases. CDR3 length: 13 amino acids. Germline V gene sequence: CDR1 SNHLY, CDR2 FYNNEI. The CDR3 is CASSAEGGETQYF. The CDR3 DNA is TGTGCCAGCAGCGCCGAGGGGGGCGAGACCCAGTACTTC.

This clonotype was observed a few times. The rearrangement joins TRBV9 to TRBJ2-5, with D unresolved. The V and J ends lost 0 bases and 7 bases respectively, with 7 bases between them. This CDR3 spans 12 amino acids. Germline V gene data show CDR1 as SGDLS and CDR2 as YYNGEE. In DNA, the CDR3 is TGTGCCAGCAGCGTAGATCTCGGGACCCAGTACTTC. Protein product: CASSVDLGTQYF.

This clonotype was observed at least ten times. This sequence joins TRBV6-5 and TRBJ1-6; TRBD1 is a possible D gene (5 bases). V was pared by 3 bases and J by 12 bases, with 12 bases between. The CDR3 runs 13 residues. Germline lookup yields CDR1 MNHEY and CDR2 SVGAGI. CDR3 residues: CASSYGSRGPLHF. CDR3 in DNA: TGTGCCAGCAGTTATGGATCGAGGGGACCCCTCCACTTT.

This chain joins TRBV5-6 and TRBJ2-1; D not resolved. The CDR3 is 16 residues long. V lost 4 bases and J 4 bases, leaving 18 bases between the germline ends. CDR1 is SGHDT and CDR2 is YYEEEE in the germline V gene. This CDR3 reads CASSPTLDAVYNEQFF. The DNA for the CDR3 is TGTGCCAGCAGCCCAACGCTGGACGCTGTTTACAATGAGCAGTTCTTC.

This clonotype was picked up a small number of times. The CDR3: CASSPVNGGAGETQYF. CDR3 in DNA: TGTGCCAGCAGCCCTGTTAATGGGGGGGCCGGGGAGACCCAGTACTTC. The chain has TRBV7-3 and TRBJ2-5, with D possibly being TRBD2 (7 bases). V lost 5 bases to trimming and J lost 5 bases, with 21 bases between them. There are 16 residues in the CDR3. In germline, CDR1 is SGHTA, CDR2 FQGTGA.

This clonotype was seen more than once but under ten times. The chain employs TRBV7-2 and TRBJ2-5; no clear D. Germline CDR1 is SGHTA and CDR2 is FQGNSA. The CDR3 is 13 residues long. Deletions cut 1 base from V and 7 bases from J, with 10 bases between. This CDR3 is CASSLGFVRTQYF. In DNA, the CDR3 is TGTGCCAGCAGCTTAGGGTTCGTTCGGACCCAGTACTTC. The full variable domain, rest sourced from reference TRBV7-2 and TRBJ2-5, is GAGVSQSPSNKVTEKGKDVELRCDPISGHTALYWYRQSLGQGLEFLIYFQGNSAPDKSGLPSDRFSAERTGGSVSTLTIQRTQQEDSAVYLCASSLGFVRTQYFGPGTRLLVL.

The chain couples TRBV6-5 to TRBJ2-7, with D tentatively TRBD1 or TRBD2 (7 bases each). Germline V CDR1 and CDR2: MNHEY, SVGAGI. V was clipped by 5 bases and J by 2 bases, with 13 bases between them. The CDR3 loop spans 14 amino acids. DNA of the CDR3: TGTGCCAGCAGTCGACAGGGAGGGCCCTACGAGCAGTACTTC. This gives the protein CASSRQGGPYEQYF.

In this sample, this clonotype turned up a few times. The rearrangement uses TRBV6-1 and TRBJ1-2; no firm D call. V dropped 6 bases and J dropped 5 bases, with 7 bases sitting between them. CDR1 and CDR2 (germline): MNHNS, SASEGT. The CDR3 covers 11 residues. CDR3: CASSGRYGYTF. CDR3 DNA: TGTGCCAGCAGCGGTCGGTATGGCTACACCTTC.

This clonotype has a handful of counts. This rearrangement joins TRBV7-8 to TRBJ1-2, with 10 bases matching TRBD1. The ends lost 1 base at V and 0 bases at J; junction bases unmatched: 11. The germline V gene encodes CDR1 SGHVS and CDR2 FQNEAQ. This CDR3 comprises 19 residues. CDR3 amino acids: CASSLVPGQGPGANYGYTF. DNA for the CDR3: TGTGCCAGCAGCTTAGTACCGGGACAGGGGCCCGGGGCTAACTATGGCTACACCTTC.

This clonotype has just a few counts. The chain links TRBV11-1 to TRBJ2-1; unclear D gene. The CDR3 covers 12 residues. Germline V gene lookup returns CDR1 SGHAT and CDR2 FQDESV (reference sequence). Trimming took off 0 bases at V and 5 bases at J, with 2 bases between the two ends. This CDR3 reads CASSLANNEQFF. In DNA form, the CDR3 reads TGTGCCAGCAGCTTAGCAAACAATGAGCAGTTCTTC.

This clonotype showed up just a few times. The chain uses TRBV9 and TRBJ2-1; the D gene is possibly TRBD2 (6 bases). V dropped 3 bases and J dropped 0 bases, with 19 bases sitting between them. There are 18 residues in the CDR3. The germline V gene has CDR1 SGDLS and CDR2 YYNGEE. The CDR3 reads CASSGPGGPSSSYNEQFF. DNA for the CDR3: TGTGCCAGCAGCGGGCCCGGGGGACCCTCGAGCTCCTACAATGAGCAGTTCTTC.

V gene TRBV7-9 combines with J gene TRBJ2-7, with TRBD2 matching 7 bases. The CDR3 is 14 residues long. The V gene's germline CDR1 is SEHNR and CDR2 FQNEAQ (reference sequence). V lost 4 bases, J lost 3 bases, and 6 bases stayed unmatched. CDR3 in amino acids: CASSSGTNDYEQYF. The CDR3 DNA follows: TGTGCCAGCAGCTCCGGGACTAACGACTACGAGCAGTACTTC. The variable domain in full, completed from reference TRBV7-9 and TRBJ2-7, reads DTGVSQNPRHKITKRGQNVTFRCDPISEHNRLYWYRQTLGQGPEFLTYFQNEAQLEKSRLLSDRFSAERPKGSFSTLEIQRTEQGDSAMYLCASSSGTNDYEQYFGPGTRLTVT.

This rearrangement joins TRBV18 to TRBJ2-3; 8 bases line up with TRBD1. CDR3 length: 17 residues. V shed 2 bases, J shed 0 bases, and the junction held 7 bases outside the gene matches. Germline V CDR1 and CDR2: KGHSH, LQKENI. The CDR3 DNA sequence: TGTGCCAGCTCACCATCGTGGACAGGGTCTAGCACAGATACGCAGTATTTT. Translating gives CASSPSWTGSSTDTQYF.

This clonotype came up a few times. This rearrangement joins TRBV5-1 to TRBJ2-5, with 10 bases aligning to TRBD2. Germline V lookup: CDR1 SGHRS, CDR2 YFSETQ. The length of the CDR3 is 15 residues. J lost 0 bases, V lost 4 bases, and 3 bases had no gene match. CDR3 sequence: CASSVGLADQETQYF. The CDR3 region has the DNA TGCGCCAGCAGCGTAGGACTAGCGGACCAAGAGACCCAGTACTTC.